The rows below give T cell receptor beta chains drawn from one sample of a study of Ad26.COV2.S vaccination and SARS-CoV-2 variants. Assay: immunoSEQ multiplex PCR; the TCRdb copy retains only in-frame clones and omits some. The sample lists over 400,000 clones; about 92% were seen once. The specimen comprised peripheral blood, sampled in a trial of Ad26.COV2.S vaccine versus placebo. The receptors stem from a person aged 18-65 years who received the Ad26.COV2.S COVID-19 vaccine or a placebo. CDR3s leave out the opening cysteine and the closing phenylalanine or tryptophan. The size of a clone is reported for some rows only, either as once, few or many, or as a class for expanded clones.

>.|TRBJ2-7|TRBV19
ASSFRTSGSRTYEQY
>.|TRBJ2-6|TRBV7-2
ASSGDSPSGANVLT
>.|TRBJ2-2|TRBV9
ASTRDRGAGELF
>.|TRBJ2-5|TRBV14
ASSQGWLEEQETQY
>.|TRBJ2-3|TRBV9
ASSVEGQASTDTQY
>few|TRBJ1-6|TRBV4-3
ASSQVPGIGYSPLH
>few|TRBJ2-7|TRBV27
ASSLRGAHEQY
>.|TRBJ2-7|TRBV5-5
ASSLPDRYEQY
>.|TRBJ2-1|TRBV7-2
ASSLWPDRNNEQF
>.|TRBJ2-7|TRBV28
ALSAGTYEQY
>.|TRBJ1-4|TRBV7-9
ASSRTGLYEKLF
>.|TRBJ2-1|TRBV2
ASSHPAVAGSYNEQF
>.|TRBJ1-2|TRBV28
ASSFLQGANGYT
>.|TRBJ2-5|TRBV25-1
ASIPSQETQY
>.|TRBJ2-2|TRBV7-9
ASSRHTSGGASNTGELF
>.|TRBJ2-1|TRBV7-2
ASSPPGWPNEQF
>once|TRBJ1-5|TRBV7-9
ASSHGQPASNQPQH
>.|TRBJ1-1|TRBV29-1
SVVSGFLTEAF
>.|TRBJ1-5|TRBV5-4
ASSLGGSNQPQH
>.|TRBJ2-4|TRBV10-3
AIGTSGENIQY
>.|TRBJ2-2|TRBV19
ATSRVYTGELF
>.|TRBJ2-7|TRBV28
ASSLFGYEQY
>once|TRBJ2-2|TRBV4-3
ASSQATWGQGTGELF
>few|TRBJ1-4|TRBV7-2
ASSFFRLAIPNEKLF
>.|TRBJ1-5|TRBV7-2
ASSPTGGNQPQH
>.|TRBJ2-3|TRBV19
ASSIDLLVGAGGTTDTQY
>.|TRBJ2-3|TRBV6-1
ASSERHPPDRWQY
>.|TRBJ1-2|TRBV9
ASSSGQGGYGYT
>.|TRBJ1-1|TRBV28
ASSVAVGQLHTEAF
>once|TRBJ2-1|TRBV7-8
ASSPRRDLAGGEDNEQF
>.|TRBJ2-2|TRBV4-1
ASSQGGGRLTGELF
>.|TRBJ2-5|TRBV5-1
ASSRGLAGEETQY
>.|TRBJ1-5|TRBV30
AWSGDLNQPQH
>.|TRBJ2-3|TRBV7-9
ASSLGPDTQY